Following are 31 T cell receptor beta chains from one sample sequenced in a study of OX40 agonist ivuxolimab in advanced cancers. Library prep was done by the immunoSEQ multiplex PCR assay. TCRdb provides this immuneACCESS table in a form limited to in-frame rearrangements. Some clones are lacking; in checked studies, under half of them reflect an unresolved V gene, and why the rest are absent is not known. This sample comprises some 72,000 clones, about 90% of them detected only once. Of the sample, approximately 3% falls within the top ten clones. Sequences were derived from CD4+ or CD8+ T cells sorted from blood, sampled in a trial of the OX40 agonist ivuxolimab. These receptors all stem from an adult with an advanced solid tumor such as melanoma, head and neck, liver or kidney cancer.

The chain combines TRBV5-1 with TRBJ1-6; D remains unclear. The ends were cut back, 4 bases at V and 1 base at J, with 12 bases in the middle. This CDR3 contains 16 residues. The germline V gene encodes CDR1 SGHRS and CDR2 YFSETQ. The CDR3 coding sequence is TGCGCCAGCAGCGGCGAACAGAGGTCCTATAATTCACCCCTCCACTTT. This gives the protein CASSGEQRSYNSPLHF.

This sequence joins TRBV11-2 and TRBJ2-4; no clear D. CDR1 is SGHAT and CDR2 is FQNNGV in the germline V gene. The CDR3 length is 10 residues. V lost 6 bases and J 9 bases, leaving 6 bases between the germline ends. The CDR3 is CASSIGIQYF. CDR3 nucleotides: TGTGCCAGCAGTATTGGCATTCAGTACTTC.

The V call is TRBV18, the J call TRBJ2-1, with 8 nucleotides matching TRBD1. This CDR3 comprises 15 residues. V dropped 5 bases and J dropped 12; count of bases not matched to a gene: 15. Germline assignment: CDR1 KGHSH and CDR2 LQKENI. CDR3 sequence reads: CASSAPGQAGTGQFF. The CDR3 nucleotides are TGTGCCAGCTCAGCTCCGGGACAGGCGGGAACTGGGCAGTTCTTC.

The chain combines TRBV25-1 with TRBJ2-1; tentatively, D is TRBD1 or TRBD2 (6 bases each). Germline V gene lookup returns CDR1 MGHDK and CDR2 SYGVNS. With 1 base removed from V and 5 bases from J, the gap between germline ends came to 12 bases. This CDR3 has 15 residues. CDR3 nucleotides: TGTGCCAGCAGTGAATGGATGGGGGGCCACAATGAGCAGTTCTTC. This encodes CASSEWMGGHNEQFF.

The chain recombines TRBV2 with TRBJ2-3; 10 nucleotides agree with TRBD2. The J segment lost 3 bases and the V segment lost 7 bases, leaving 10 bases of the junction unmatched. The CDR3 has 16 amino acids. Germline V gene lookup returns CDR1 SNHLY and CDR2 FYNNEI. For the CDR3, the DNA is TGTGCCAGCAATCTACTAGCGGGGTGGGGGACAGATACGCAGTATTTT. Translating it yields CASNLLAGWGTDTQYF. The entire variable domain, with the rest obtained from reference TRBV2 and TRBJ2-3, is as follows: EPEVTQTPSHQVTQMGQEVILRCVPISNHLYFYWYRQILGQKVEFLVSFYNNEISEKSEIFDDQFSVERPDGSNFTLKIRSTKLEDSAMYFCASNLLAGWGTDTQYFGPGTRLTVL.

The CDR3 coding sequence is TGTGCCAGCAGTTCCCCCGGGACCCCCTCACTAACCCACTTT. Its translation is CASSSPGTPSLTHF. V gene TRBV6-5 combines with J gene TRBJ1-6; D is possibly TRBD1 (5 bases). Trimming stripped 4 bases from V and 18 bases from J, with 22 bases between. There are 14 residues in the CDR3. Germline V gives CDR1 MNHEY, CDR2 SVGAGI.

The CDR3 here is CASSLDPSAGGYTF. In DNA form, the CDR3 reads TGTGCCAGCAGTCTCGACCCCTCGGCCGGTGGCTACACCTTC. The chain joins TRBV28 to TRBJ1-2, with D unclear. Germline-derived CDR1 and CDR2 are MDHEN and SYDVKM. Trimming took 5 bases from V and 7 from J, leaving 17 bases between them. The CDR3 totals 14 residues.

The chain carries TRBV5-6 and TRBJ1-5; TRBD1 matches 9 bases. The V and J ends lost 0 bases and 7 bases, in that order; junction bases with no gene match: 2. The CDR3 is 14 residues long. Germline loops: CDR1 SGHDT, CDR2 YYEEEE. The CDR3 DNA follows: TGTGCCAGCAGCTTGGGGGGACAGGGCCAGCCCCAGCATTTT. Translation gives CASSLGGQGQPQHF.

V and J are TRBV19 and TRBJ1-5; tentative D call: TRBD1 (6 bases). The CDR3 extends over 15 amino acids. Per the germline V gene, CDR1 is LNHDA and CDR2 is SQIVND (reference sequence). Trimming stripped 3 bases from V and 0 bases from J, with 9 bases between. CDR3 coding DNA: TGTGCCAGTAGTATCCGGGGGCCTAGCAATCAGCCCCAGCATTTT. As protein: CASSIRGPSNQPQHF. Filled out from reference TRBV19 and TRBJ1-5, the complete variable domain reads DGGITQSPKYLFRKEGQNVTLSCEQNLNHDAMYWYRQDPGQGLRLIYYSQIVNDFQKGDIAEGYSVSREKKESFPLTVTSAQKNPTAFYLCASSIRGPSNQPQHFGDGTRLSIL.

This rearrangement joins TRBV6-5 to TRBJ2-5; possibly TRBD2 for D (5 bases). The CDR3 runs to 12 residues. Germline loops: CDR1 MNHEY, CDR2 SVGAGI. Between the trimmed V and J ends, which lost 4 bases and 5 bases, there was a span of 8 bases. CDR3 in DNA: TGTGCCAGCAGTTTGAGGGTGGAGACCCAGTACTTC. As protein: CASSLRVETQYF.

This sequence joins TRBV11-2 and TRBJ1-1; the D is unclear. Trimming pared 0 bases from V and 10 bases from J, leaving 12 bases between. The CDR3 sequence is 13 residues long. Germline V gene lookup returns CDR1 SGHAT and CDR2 FQNNGV. The CDR3 region is CASSLEEEARAFF. CDR3 in DNA: TGTGCCAGCAGCTTAGAGGAGGAGGCCCGAGCTTTCTTT.

This clone was observed a handful of times. The rearrangement links TRBV6-6 to TRBJ1-2; TRBD1 might be the D (5 bases). With 7 bases removed from V and 4 bases from J, the gap between germline ends came to 10 bases. From germline, CDR1 is MNHNY and CDR2 SVGAGI (reference sequence). The CDR3 contains 12 residues. The CDR3 loop is CASTSGTYGYTF. The CDR3 nucleotides read TGTGCCAGCACATCAGGGACCTATGGCTACACCTTC.

The gene calls are TRBV10-3 and TRBJ1-2, with D uncertain. The CDR3 is 13 residues long. The germline V and J ends were trimmed by 4 bases and 4 bases, with 10 bases remaining between them. The V gene's germline CDR1 is ENHRY and CDR2 SYGVKD. CDR3 DNA sequence: TGTGCCATCAGTGCGGAGCCAACCTATGGCTACACCTTC. Its protein is CAISAEPTYGYTF.

The chain couples TRBV6-4 to TRBJ1-2, with 7 bases fitting TRBD1. Germline V lookup: CDR1 MRHNA, CDR2 SNTAGT. Germline trimming cut 5 bases from V and 5 bases from J; bases unmatched to any gene: 8. There are 14 residues in the CDR3. In DNA, the CDR3 is TGTGCCAGCAGTCCCAGGGGGACAGATTATGGCTACACCTTC. This encodes CASSPRGTDYGYTF.

The gene calls are TRBV19 and TRBJ1-6; 7 bases are shared with TRBD1. V gave up 7 bases and J gave up 0 bases; unmatched junction bases: 6. Per germline, CDR1 LNHDA and CDR2 SQIVND (reference sequence). CDR3 length: 16 residues. This CDR3 reads CASTMDRRSYNSPLHF. CDR3 DNA: TGTGCCAGTACCATGGACAGGCGCTCCTATAATTCACCCCTCCACTTT.

The rearrangement joins TRBV27 to TRBJ1-6; D call uncertain. Germline V gene data show CDR1 as MNHEY and CDR2 as SMNVEV (reference sequence). CDR3 length: 16 residues. V lost 6 bases, J lost 0 bases, and 12 bases lay in between. CDR3 loop: CASRLDLSSYNSPLHF. The CDR3 coding sequence is TGTGCCAGCAGACTAGATTTAAGCTCCTATAATTCACCCCTCCACTTT.

The chain uses TRBV6-4 and TRBJ2-1; the D is unclear. The germline V gene encodes CDR1 MRHNA and CDR2 SNTAGT. Trimming pared 5 bases from V and 8 bases from J, leaving 16 bases between. There are 14 residues in the CDR3. Here the CDR3 reads CASSSRVGSDEQFF. For the CDR3, the DNA is TGTGCCAGCAGTTCTCGTGTGGGATCGGATGAGCAGTTCTTC.

J is TRBJ1-5 and V is TRBV7-9; D unclear. V shed 8 bases and J shed 5 bases, with 13 bases lying between them. CDR1 is SEHNR and CDR2 is FQNEAQ in the germline V gene (reference sequence). The CDR3 spans 13 residues. The CDR3 nucleotides are TGTGCCAGCGGCCCTAGGGCAGATCAGCCCCAGCATTTT. Protein: CASGPRADQPQHF.

V gene TRBV6-5 combines with J gene TRBJ2-5, with D possibly matching TRBD2 (5 bases). Germline CDR1 reads MNHEY; CDR2 reads SVGAGI. CDR3 length: 14 residues. With 0 bases removed from V and 0 bases from J, the gap between germline ends came to 5 bases. The CDR3 region has the DNA TGTGCCAGCAGTTACTCCGGGGACCAAGAGACCCAGTACTTC. Amino acid sequence: CASSYSGDQETQYF.

The gene calls are TRBV5-1 and TRBJ1-1, with D perhaps matching TRBD1 (6 bases). The germline CDR1 and CDR2 sequences are SGHRS and YFSETQ. The V end lost 4 bases, the J end lost 6 bases, and 16 bases lay between the germline ends. The CDR3 runs to 14 residues. This CDR3 is CASSIGQTSPEAFF. The CDR3 region has the DNA TGCGCCAGCAGCATTGGACAGACCTCACCTGAAGCTTTCTTT.

This clone appeared a single time. The V and J genes are TRBV11-2 and TRBJ2-1; weak D call: TRBD2 (6 bases). V gave up 3 bases and J gave up 4 bases, with 13 bases separating them. The CDR3 sequence is 15 residues long. CDR1 and CDR2 (germline): SGHAT, FQNNGV. Written as DNA, the CDR3 is TGTGCCAGCAGCTTTGCCCCCCGGGGGTACAATGAGCAGTTCTTC. Its translation is CASSFAPRGYNEQFF.

The chain uses TRBV14 and TRBJ1-2; TRBD1 matches 7 bases. V lost 3 bases and J lost 5; bases outside the gene matches: 0. This CDR3 is built from 12 residues. The germline V gene encodes CDR1 SGHDN and CDR2 FVKESK. In nucleotides, the CDR3 is TGTGCCAGCAGCCAGACAGGGTATGGCTACACCTTC. Protein product: CASSQTGYGYTF.

The chain employs TRBV6-6 and TRBJ2-1, with a tentative D call TRBD2 (6 bases). CDR3 size: 14 residues. V was clipped by 6 bases and J by 6 bases, with 15 bases between them. Germline lookup yields CDR1 MNHNY and CDR2 SVGAGI (reference sequence). The CDR3 reads CASRRIGGSNEQFF. CDR3 DNA: TGTGCCAGCAGACGAATCGGGGGAAGCAATGAGCAGTTCTTC.

V and J are TRBV5-1 and TRBJ1-2; 7 bases are shared with TRBD1. V shed 4 bases and J 5 bases; nucleotides not matched to a gene: 11. The CDR3 loop spans 15 amino acids. Germline lookup yields CDR1 SGHRS and CDR2 YFSETQ. The CDR3 sequence is CASSVGAGGRYGYTF. Written as DNA, the CDR3 is TGCGCCAGCAGCGTGGGGGCAGGGGGTCGGTATGGCTACACCTTC.

This sequence joins TRBV6-5 and TRBJ1-1; the D is unclear. The CDR3 loop spans 15 amino acids. CDR1 and CDR2 from the germline V gene are MNHEY and SVGAGI. V lost 2 bases to trimming and J lost 4 bases, with 14 bases between them. The CDR3 protein is CASSYGAGVRTEAFF. CDR3 DNA sequence: TGTGCCAGCAGTTACGGTGCTGGGGTTCGCACTGAAGCTTTCTTT.

This chain links TRBV5-1 with TRBJ2-5, with TRBD1 as a possible D gene (6 bases). The CDR3 runs to 16 residues. V was clipped by 0 bases and J by 5 bases, with 17 bases between them. Germline values: CDR1 SGHRS, CDR2 YFSETQ. CDR3 nucleotides: TGCGCCAGCAGCTTGGGGGACAAAGGAACAGATGAGACCCAGTACTTC. It yields the protein CASSLGDKGTDETQYF. The full variable domain, completed using reference TRBV5-1 and TRBJ2-5, is KAGVTQTPRYLIKTRGQQVTLSCSPISGHRSVSWYQQTPGQGLQFLFEYFSETQRNKGNFPGRFSGRQFSNSRSEMNVSTLELGDSALYLCASSLGDKGTDETQYFGPGTRLLVL.

The chain uses TRBV5-1 and TRBJ2-5; no firm D call. V gave up 0 bases and J gave up 5 bases, with 11 bases separating them. Germline V lookup: CDR1 SGHRS, CDR2 YFSETQ. This CDR3 is built from 14 residues. CDR3 coding DNA: TGCGCCAGCAGCTTGGAGAATGGCATGGAGACCCAGTACTTC. Protein product: CASSLENGMETQYF. The whole variable domain, remainder taken from reference TRBV5-1 and TRBJ2-5, is KAGVTQTPRYLIKTRGQQVTLSCSPISGHRSVSWYQQTPGQGLQFLFEYFSETQRNKGNFPGRFSGRQFSNSRSEMNVSTLELGDSALYLCASSLENGMETQYFGPGTRLLVL.

The chain has TRBV7-6 and TRBJ2-2; a possible D gene is TRBD1 (6 bases). Germline CDR1 and CDR2: SGHVS and FNYEAQ. This CDR3 has 19 residues. V was trimmed by 1 base and J by 5 bases, leaving 23 bases between them. In DNA, the CDR3 is TGTGCCAGCAGCTTAGGTCCCGGGACAAATCGGAAGGGAACCGGGGAGCTGTTTTTT. It is translated as CASSLGPGTNRKGTGELFF.

The chain uses TRBV6-1 and TRBJ2-1; 11 nucleotides line up with TRBD2. The germline V gene has CDR1 MNHNS and CDR2 SASEGT. With 5 bases clipped from V and 7 bases from J, the junction kept 7 bases outside the gene matches. CDR3 length: 15 amino acids. The CDR3 spells CASSPTSGSWNEQFF. The CDR3 region has the DNA TGTGCCAGCAGTCCTACTAGCGGGAGTTGGAATGAGCAGTTCTTC.

The V call is TRBV11-2, the J call TRBJ1-1, with D maybe TRBD1 (6 bases). The CDR3 is 15 residues long. V was cut by 1 base and J by 3 bases, with 12 bases left in between. CDR1 is SGHAT and CDR2 is FQNNGV in the germline V gene. The CDR3 DNA follows: TGTGCCAGCAGCTTAGGGGGGGCTGCGGACACTGAAGCTTTCTTT. It encodes CASSLGGAADTEAFF.

This chain joins TRBV19 and TRBJ2-1; 7 bases map to TRBD1. From germline, CDR1 is LNHDA and CDR2 SQIVND (reference sequence). The CDR3 spans 17 residues. V dropped 5 bases and J dropped 3; count of bases not matched to a gene: 13. DNA of the CDR3: TGTGCCAGTAGTGAACTCCGAGGGACAGAAGGCTACAATGAGCAGTTCTTC. Protein sequence: CASSELRGTEGYNEQFF.